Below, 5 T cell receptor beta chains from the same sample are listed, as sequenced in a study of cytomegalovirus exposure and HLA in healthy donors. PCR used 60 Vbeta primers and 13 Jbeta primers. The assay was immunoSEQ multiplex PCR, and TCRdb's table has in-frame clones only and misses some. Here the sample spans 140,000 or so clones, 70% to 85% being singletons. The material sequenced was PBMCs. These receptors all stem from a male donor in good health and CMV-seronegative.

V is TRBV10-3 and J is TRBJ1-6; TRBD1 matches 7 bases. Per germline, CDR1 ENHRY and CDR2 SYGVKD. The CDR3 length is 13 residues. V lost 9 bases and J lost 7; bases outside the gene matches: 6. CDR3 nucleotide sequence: TGTGCCATAACTGACAGGGTAAATTCACCCCTCCACTTT. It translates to CAITDRVNSPLHF.

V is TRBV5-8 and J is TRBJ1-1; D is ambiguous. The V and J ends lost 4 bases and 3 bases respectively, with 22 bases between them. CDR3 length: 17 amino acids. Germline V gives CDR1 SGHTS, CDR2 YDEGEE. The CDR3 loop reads CASSQEAVGFLDTEAFF. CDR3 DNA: TGTGCCAGCAGCCAAGAGGCTGTGGGTTTTTTGGACACTGAAGCTTTCTTT. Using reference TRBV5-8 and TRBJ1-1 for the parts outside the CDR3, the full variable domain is EAGVTQSPTHLIKTRGQQATLRCSPISGHTSVYWYQQALGLGLQFLLWYDEGEERNRGNFPPRFSGRQFPNYSSELNVNALELEDSALYLCASSQEAVGFLDTEAFFGQGTRLTVV.

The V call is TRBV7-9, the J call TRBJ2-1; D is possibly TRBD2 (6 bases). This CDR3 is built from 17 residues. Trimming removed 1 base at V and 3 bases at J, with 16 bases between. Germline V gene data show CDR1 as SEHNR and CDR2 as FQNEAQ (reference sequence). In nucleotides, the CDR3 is TGTGCCAGCAGCTTAGTGCCGGGGACTGACCACTACAATGAGCAGTTCTTC. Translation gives CASSLVPGTDHYNEQFF.

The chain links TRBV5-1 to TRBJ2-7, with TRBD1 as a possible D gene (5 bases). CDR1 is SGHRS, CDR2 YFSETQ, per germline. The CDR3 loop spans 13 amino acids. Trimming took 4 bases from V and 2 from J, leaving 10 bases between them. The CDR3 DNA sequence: TGCGCCAGCAGCCCAACAGGTACCTACGAGCAGTACTTC. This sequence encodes CASSPTGTYEQYF. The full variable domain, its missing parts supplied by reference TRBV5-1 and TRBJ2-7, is KAGVTQTPRYLIKTRGQQVTLSCSPISGHRSVSWYQQTPGQGLQFLFEYFSETQRNKGNFPGRFSGRQFSNSRSEMNVSTLELGDSALYLCASSPTGTYEQYFGPGTRLTVT.

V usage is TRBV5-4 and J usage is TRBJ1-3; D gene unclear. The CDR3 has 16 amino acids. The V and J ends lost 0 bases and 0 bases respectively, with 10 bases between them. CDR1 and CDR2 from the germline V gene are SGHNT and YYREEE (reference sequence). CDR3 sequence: CASSLERFSSGNTIYF. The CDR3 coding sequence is TGTGCCAGCAGCTTGGAGCGGTTCAGCTCTGGAAACACCATATATTTT.